The 10 T cell receptor beta chains below all came from one sample that was sequenced in a study of blood T cell repertoires in COVID-19. Assay used: immunoSEQ multiplex PCR; TCRdb lists only in-frame clones, some missing. Here the sample spans about 350,000 clones, roughly nine tenths being singletons. The material sequenced was PBMCs or T cells enriched from blood (not recorded which). These receptors were obtained from a woman aged 30 to 39 who had recovered from COVID-19.

The chain uses TRBV11-3 and TRBJ2-7, with a weak D call TRBD2 (5 bases). V was clipped by 4 bases and J by 0 bases, with 10 bases between them. The CDR3 runs 14 residues. Germline loops: CDR1 SGHNT, CDR2 YENEEA. The CDR3 nucleotides are TGTGCCAGCAGCTCGCCCGGGAACTCCTACGAGCAGTACTTC. This sequence encodes CASSSPGNSYEQYF.

The V and J genes are TRBV15 and TRBJ1-2, with TRBD1 matching over 8 bases. The CDR3 runs to 16 residues. Looked up from germline, CDR1 is LNHNV and CDR2 is YYDKDF (reference sequence). The J segment lost 0 bases and the V segment lost 8 bases, leaving 11 bases of the junction unmatched. The CDR3, as DNA: TGTGCCACCGGATATTACAGGGGGGTAACTAACTATGGCTACACCTTC. This encodes CATGYYRGVTNYGYTF.

The chain recombines TRBV18 with TRBJ1-2, with 10 nucleotides matching TRBD1. V lost 2 bases, J lost 8 bases, and 2 bases stayed unmatched. The germline CDR1 and CDR2 sequences are KGHSH and LQKENI. The CDR3 sequence is 13 residues long. CDR3 DNA sequence: TGTGCCAGCTCACCAGACAGGGGGCACGGCTACACCTTC. Translated: CASSPDRGHGYTF.

The chain joins TRBV5-8 to TRBJ2-7, with TRBD1 matching 8 bases. V lost 4 bases, J lost 9 bases, and 15 bases stayed unmatched. This CDR3 is built from 15 residues. The germline gives CDR1 SGHTS, CDR2 YDEGEE. This chain's CDR3 is CASSQLRTGYLRQYF. The CDR3 bases are TGTGCCAGCAGCCAGCTTCGGACAGGGTACCTCCGGCAGTACTTC.

This chain uses TRBV11-2 with TRBJ2-5, with 11 positions matching TRBD2. Germline-derived CDR1 and CDR2 are SGHAT and FQNNGV. Trimming cost V 5 bases and J 1 base; bases outside gene matches: 6. This CDR3 contains 16 residues. The CDR3 nucleotides read TGTGCCAGCAGCACCGGACTAGCGGGCACCCAAGAGACCCAGTACTTC. Amino acids: CASSTGLAGTQETQYF. The whole variable domain, remainder taken from reference TRBV11-2 and TRBJ2-5, is EAGVAQSPRYKIIEKRQSVAFWCNPISGHATLYWYQQILGQGPKLLIQFQNNGVVDDSQLPKDRFSAERLKGVDSTLKIQPAKLEDSAVYLCASSTGLAGTQETQYFGPGTRLLVL.

The CDR3 coding sequence is TGTGCCACCAGTGATTTTTTAGGGCAGGGGGCGCCCAGTGAGCAGTTCTTC. It yields the protein CATSDFLGQGAPSEQFF. This chain links TRBV24-1 with TRBJ2-1; 8 nucleotides line up with TRBD1. The CDR3 totals 17 residues. The V gene's germline CDR1 is KGHDR and CDR2 SFDVKD. With V trimmed by 1 base and J by 9 bases, 13 bases remained unmatched.

V and J are TRBV5-6 and TRBJ1-1; TRBD1 matches 7 bases. The CDR3 is made up of 17 amino acids. Trimming cost V 3 bases and J 0 bases; bases outside gene matches: 11. Per germline, CDR1 SGHDT and CDR2 YYEEEE. The CDR3 protein is CASSSGQVRLMNTEAFF. The CDR3 DNA is TGTGCCAGCAGCTCCGGACAGGTCCGACTAATGAACACTGAAGCTTTCTTT.

The genes are TRBV13 and TRBJ2-7, with 8 nucleotides matching TRBD1. Germline trimming cut 4 bases from V and 5 bases from J; bases unmatched to any gene: 4. The CDR3 length is 13 residues. Germline CDR1 and CDR2: PRHDT and FYEKMQ (reference sequence). For the CDR3, the DNA is TGTGCCAGCAGCTCAAGGACAGGGAACGAGCAGTACTTC. The encoded protein is CASSSRTGNEQYF.

The table lists this clone with a count of one. V gene TRBV18 combines with J gene TRBJ2-3, with D unclear. Germline values: CDR1 KGHSH, CDR2 LQKENI. CDR3 length equals 14 residues. The V end lost 1 base, the J end lost 0 bases, and 5 bases lay between the germline ends. The CDR3 region has the DNA TGTGCCAGCTCACCACTCCAGAGCACAGATACGCAGTATTTT. Translation gives CASSPLQSTDTQYF.

This chain connects TRBV5-6 to TRBJ1-2; D remains unclear. CDR1 and CDR2 (germline): SGHDT, YYEEEE. Deletions cut 4 bases from V and 7 bases from J, with 11 bases between. CDR3 length equals 12 residues. The DNA for the CDR3 is TGTGCCAGCAGCCGGGAACACTCTGGCTACACCTTC. Translation gives CASSREHSGYTF.